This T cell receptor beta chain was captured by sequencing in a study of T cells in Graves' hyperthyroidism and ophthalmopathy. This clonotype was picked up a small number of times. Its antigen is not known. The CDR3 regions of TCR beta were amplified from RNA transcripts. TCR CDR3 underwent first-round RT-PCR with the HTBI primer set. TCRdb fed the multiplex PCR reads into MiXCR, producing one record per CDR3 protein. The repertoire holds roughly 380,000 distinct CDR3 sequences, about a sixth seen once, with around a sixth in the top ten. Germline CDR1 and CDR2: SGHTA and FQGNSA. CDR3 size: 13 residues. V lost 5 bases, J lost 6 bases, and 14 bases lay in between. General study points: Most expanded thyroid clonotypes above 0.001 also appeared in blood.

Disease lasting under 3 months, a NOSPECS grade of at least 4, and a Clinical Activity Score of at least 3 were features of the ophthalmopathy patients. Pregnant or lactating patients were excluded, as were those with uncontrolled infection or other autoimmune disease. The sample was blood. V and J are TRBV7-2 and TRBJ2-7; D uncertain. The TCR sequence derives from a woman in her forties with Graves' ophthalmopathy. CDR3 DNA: TGTGCCAGCAGCACCGGGCAGTATTCCGAGCAGTACTTC. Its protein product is CASSTGQYSEQYF.